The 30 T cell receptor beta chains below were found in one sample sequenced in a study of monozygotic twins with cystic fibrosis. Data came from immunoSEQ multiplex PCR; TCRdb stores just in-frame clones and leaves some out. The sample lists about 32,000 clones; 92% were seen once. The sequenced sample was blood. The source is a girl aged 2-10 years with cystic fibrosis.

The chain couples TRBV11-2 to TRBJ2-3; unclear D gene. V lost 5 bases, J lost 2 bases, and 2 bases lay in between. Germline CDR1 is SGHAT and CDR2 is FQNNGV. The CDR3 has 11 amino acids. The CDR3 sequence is CASSHTDTQYF. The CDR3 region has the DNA TGTGCCAGCAGCCACACAGATACGCAGTATTTT.

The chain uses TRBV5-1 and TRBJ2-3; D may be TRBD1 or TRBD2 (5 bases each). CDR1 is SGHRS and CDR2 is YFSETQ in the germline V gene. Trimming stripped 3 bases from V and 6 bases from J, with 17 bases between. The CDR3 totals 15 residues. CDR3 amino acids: CASSWDPPLPDTQYF. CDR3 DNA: TGCGCCAGCAGCTGGGACCCACCCCTGCCCGATACGCAGTATTTT. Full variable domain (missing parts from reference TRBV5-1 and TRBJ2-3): KAGVTQTPRYLIKTRGQQVTLSCSPISGHRSVSWYQQTPGQGLQFLFEYFSETQRNKGNFPGRFSGRQFSNSRSEMNVSTLELGDSALYLCASSWDPPLPDTQYFGPGTRLTVL.

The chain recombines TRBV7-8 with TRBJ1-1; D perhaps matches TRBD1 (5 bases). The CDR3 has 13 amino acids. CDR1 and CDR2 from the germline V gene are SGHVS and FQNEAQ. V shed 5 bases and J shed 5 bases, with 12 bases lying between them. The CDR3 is CASSPGRTTEAFF. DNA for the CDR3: TGTGCCAGCAGCCCAGGACGGACAACTGAAGCTTTCTTT. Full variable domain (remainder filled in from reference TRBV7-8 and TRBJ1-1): GAGVSQSPRYKVAKRGQDVALRCDPISGHVSLFWYQQALGQGPEFLTYFQNEAQLDKSGLPSDRFFAERPEGSVSTLKIQRTQQEDSAVYLCASSPGRTTEAFFGQGTRLTVV.

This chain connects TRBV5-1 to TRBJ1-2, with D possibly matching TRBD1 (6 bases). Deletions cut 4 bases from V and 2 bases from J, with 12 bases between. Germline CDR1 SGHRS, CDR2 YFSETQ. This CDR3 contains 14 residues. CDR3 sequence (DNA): TGCGCCAGCAGCCCATCGCAGGGGAACTATGGCTACACCTTC. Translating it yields CASSPSQGNYGYTF.

CDR3 amino acids: CASSDPRRVRETQYF. The CDR3 DNA reads as TGTGCCAGCAGTGACCCCAGGAGGGTTCGGGAGACCCAGTACTTC. The chain links TRBV2 to TRBJ2-5; D is perhaps TRBD2 (6 bases). V lost 3 bases, J lost 5 bases, and 16 bases lay in between. CDR1 is SNHLY and CDR2 is FYNNEI in the germline V gene. There are 15 residues in the CDR3.

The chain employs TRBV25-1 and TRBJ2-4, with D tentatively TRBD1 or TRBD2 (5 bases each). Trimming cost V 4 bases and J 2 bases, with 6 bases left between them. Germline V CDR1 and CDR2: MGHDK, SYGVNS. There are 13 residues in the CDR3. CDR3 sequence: CASSAGPKNIQYF. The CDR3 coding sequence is TGTGCCAGCAGTGCGGGACCCAAAAACATTCAGTACTTC.

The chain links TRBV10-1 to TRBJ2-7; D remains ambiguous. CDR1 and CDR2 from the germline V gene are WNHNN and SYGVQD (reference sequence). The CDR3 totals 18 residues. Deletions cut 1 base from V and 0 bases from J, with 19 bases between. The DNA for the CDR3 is TGCGCCAGCAGTGAGTGTGATTTTTTAGGCATAAACTCCTACGAGCAGTACTTC. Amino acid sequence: CASSECDFLGINSYEQYF.

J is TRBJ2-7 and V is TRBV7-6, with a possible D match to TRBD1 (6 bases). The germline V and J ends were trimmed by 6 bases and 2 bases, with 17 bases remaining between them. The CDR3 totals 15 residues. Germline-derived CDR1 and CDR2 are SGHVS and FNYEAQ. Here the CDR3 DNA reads TGTGCCAGCAGTCCAGACAGGCCAACTCCCTACGAGCAGTACTTC. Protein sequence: CASSPDRPTPYEQYF.

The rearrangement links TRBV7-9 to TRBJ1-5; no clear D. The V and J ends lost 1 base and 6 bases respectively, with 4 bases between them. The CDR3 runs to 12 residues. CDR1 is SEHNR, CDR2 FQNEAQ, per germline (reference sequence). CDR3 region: CASSLGTQPQHF. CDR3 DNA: TGTGCCAGCAGCTTAGGAACTCAGCCCCAGCATTTT.

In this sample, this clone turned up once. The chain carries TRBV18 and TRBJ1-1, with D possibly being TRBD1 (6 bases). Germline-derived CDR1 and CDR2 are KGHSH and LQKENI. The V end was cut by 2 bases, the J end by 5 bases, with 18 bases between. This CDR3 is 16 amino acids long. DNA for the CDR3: TGTGCCAGCTCACCAAATAGGACAGTCCGAAGGACTGAAGCTTTCTTT. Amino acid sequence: CASSPNRTVRRTEAFF.

The CDR3 DNA follows: TGTGCCTGGAGCGGGACGGAGGGACTCGGGGAAAAACTGTTTTTT. This gives the protein CAWSGTEGLGEKLFF. This chain joins TRBV30 and TRBJ1-4; TRBD1 might be the D (5 bases). From germline, CDR1 is GTSNPN and CDR2 SVGIG (reference sequence). The CDR3 spans 15 residues. The V and J ends lost 3 bases and 8 bases respectively, with 19 bases between them. Using reference TRBV30 and TRBJ1-4 for the parts outside the CDR3, the full variable domain is SQTIHQWPATLVQPVGSPLSLECTVEGTSNPNLYWYRQAAGRGLQLLFYSVGIGQISSEVPQNLSASRPQDRQFILSSKKLLLSDSGFYLCAWSGTEGLGEKLFFGSGTQLSVL.

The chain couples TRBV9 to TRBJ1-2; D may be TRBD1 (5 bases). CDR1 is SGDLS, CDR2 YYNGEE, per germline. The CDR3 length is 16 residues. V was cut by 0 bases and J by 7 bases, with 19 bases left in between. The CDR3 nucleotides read TGTGCCAGCAGCGTAGCCTCGCGGGGGAGTAATACTGGCTACACCTTC. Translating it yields CASSVASRGSNTGYTF.

This CDR3 is CSVETGPTEAFF. The CDR3 nucleotides are TGCAGCGTTGAGACAGGGCCCACTGAAGCTTTCTTT. The chain combines TRBV29-1 with TRBJ1-1; TRBD1 matches 7 bases. With 3 bases clipped from V and 4 bases from J, the junction kept 2 bases outside the gene matches. Germline CDR1 SQVTM, CDR2 ANQGSEA. This CDR3 has 12 residues.

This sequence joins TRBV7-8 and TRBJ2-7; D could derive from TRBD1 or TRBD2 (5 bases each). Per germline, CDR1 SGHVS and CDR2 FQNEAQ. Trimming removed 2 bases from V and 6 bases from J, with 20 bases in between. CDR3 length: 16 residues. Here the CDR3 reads CASSLSWGREGSEQYF. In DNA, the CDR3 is TGTGCCAGCAGCTTATCTTGGGGCAGGGAAGGGAGCGAGCAGTACTTC.

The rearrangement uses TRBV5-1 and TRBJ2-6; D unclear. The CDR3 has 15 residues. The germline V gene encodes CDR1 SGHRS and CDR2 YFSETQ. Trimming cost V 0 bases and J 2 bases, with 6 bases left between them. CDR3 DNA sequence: TGCGCCAGCAGCTTGGACTTGACTGGGGCCAACGTCCTGACTTTC. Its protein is CASSLDLTGANVLTF.

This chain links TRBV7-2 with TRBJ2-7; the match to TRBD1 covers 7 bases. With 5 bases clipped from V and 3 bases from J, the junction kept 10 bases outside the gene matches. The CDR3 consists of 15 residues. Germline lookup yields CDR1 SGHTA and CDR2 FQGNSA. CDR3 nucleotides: TGTGCCAGCAGCCCCGTAATGGGACAGCTCTACGAGCAGTACTTC. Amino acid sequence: CASSPVMGQLYEQYF.

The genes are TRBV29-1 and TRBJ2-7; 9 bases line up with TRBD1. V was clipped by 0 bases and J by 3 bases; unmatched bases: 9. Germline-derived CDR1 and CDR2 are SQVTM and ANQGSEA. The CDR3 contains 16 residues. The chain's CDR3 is CSVEDAGQGGNYEQYF. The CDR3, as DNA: TGCAGCGTTGAAGACGCGGGACAGGGAGGTAACTACGAGCAGTACTTC.

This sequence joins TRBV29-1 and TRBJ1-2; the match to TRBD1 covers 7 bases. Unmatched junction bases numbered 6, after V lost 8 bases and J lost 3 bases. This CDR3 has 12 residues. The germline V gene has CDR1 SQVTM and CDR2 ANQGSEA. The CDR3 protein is CSTTTGYYGYTF. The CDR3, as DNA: TGCAGCACCACGACAGGGTACTATGGCTACACCTTC.

DNA of the CDR3: TGTGCTAGTGGTTTGGGAGGGACTAGCGGAGCTCAAGAGACCCAGTACTTC. It specifies CASGLGGTSGAQETQYF. The chain couples TRBV12-5 to TRBJ2-5; 11 bases map to TRBD2. The germline V gene has CDR1 LGHNT and CDR2 FRNRAP. There are 17 residues in the CDR3. The V segment lost 1 base and the J segment 2 bases; nucleotides outside the gene matches: 6. Supplemented by reference TRBV12-5 and TRBJ2-5, the full variable domain reads DARVTQTPRHKVTEMGQEVTMRCQPILGHNTVFWYRQTMMQGLELLAYFRNRAPLDDSGMPKDRFSAEMPDATLATLKIQPSEPRDSAVYFCASGLGGTSGAQETQYFGPGTRLLVL.

The DNA for the CDR3 is TGTGCCAGCAGCTTGGCCGGTGTGTCGTCTTTGGATGGCTACACCTTC. This codes for CASSLAGVSSLDGYTF. This chain links TRBV5-5 with TRBJ1-2; unclear D gene. V lost 0 bases, J lost 6 bases, and 18 bases lay in between. Germline CDR1 is SGHKS and CDR2 is YYEKEE (reference sequence). The CDR3 sequence is 16 residues long.

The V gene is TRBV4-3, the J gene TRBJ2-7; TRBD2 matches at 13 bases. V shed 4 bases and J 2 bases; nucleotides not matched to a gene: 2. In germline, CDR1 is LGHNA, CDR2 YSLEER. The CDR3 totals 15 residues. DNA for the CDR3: TGCGCCAGCAGCCCGGGACTAGCGGGACCCTACGAGCAGTACTTC. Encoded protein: CASSPGLAGPYEQYF.

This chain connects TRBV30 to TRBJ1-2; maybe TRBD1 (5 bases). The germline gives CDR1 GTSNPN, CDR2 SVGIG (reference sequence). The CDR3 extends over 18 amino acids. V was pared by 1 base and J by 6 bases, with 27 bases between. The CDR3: CAWSGRDSLSDTGDGYTF. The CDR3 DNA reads TGTGCCTGGAGTGGCCGCGATTCACTCTCGGACACAGGCGATGGCTACACCTTC.

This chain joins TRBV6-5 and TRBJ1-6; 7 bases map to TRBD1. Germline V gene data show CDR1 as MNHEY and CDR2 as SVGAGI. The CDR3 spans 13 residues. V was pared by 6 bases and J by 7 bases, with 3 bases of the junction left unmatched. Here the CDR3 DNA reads TGTGCCAGCAGCCAGGGGGACAATTCACCCCTCCACTTT. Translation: CASSQGDNSPLHF.

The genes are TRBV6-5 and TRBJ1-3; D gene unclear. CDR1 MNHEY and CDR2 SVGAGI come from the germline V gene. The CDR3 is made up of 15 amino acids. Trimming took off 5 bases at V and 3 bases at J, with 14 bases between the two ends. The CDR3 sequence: CASSMGSRNGNTIYF. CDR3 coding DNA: TGTGCCAGCAGTATGGGGTCCAGGAATGGAAACACCATATATTTT.

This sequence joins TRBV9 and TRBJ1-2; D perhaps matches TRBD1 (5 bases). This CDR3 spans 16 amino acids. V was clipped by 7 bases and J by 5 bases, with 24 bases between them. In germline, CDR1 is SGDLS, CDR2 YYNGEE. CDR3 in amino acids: CASSFFGQFGDYGYTF. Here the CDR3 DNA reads TGTGCCAGCTCGTTTTTTGGACAATTCGGGGATTATGGCTACACCTTC.

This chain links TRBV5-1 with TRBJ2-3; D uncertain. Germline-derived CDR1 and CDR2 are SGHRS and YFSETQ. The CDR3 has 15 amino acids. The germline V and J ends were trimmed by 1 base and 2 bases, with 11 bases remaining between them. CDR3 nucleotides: TGCGCCAGCAGCTTGAACGGCCAAACCACAGATACGCAGTATTTT. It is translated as CASSLNGQTTDTQYF. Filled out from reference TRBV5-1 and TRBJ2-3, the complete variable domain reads KAGVTQTPRYLIKTRGQQVTLSCSPISGHRSVSWYQQTPGQGLQFLFEYFSETQRNKGNFPGRFSGRQFSNSRSEMNVSTLELGDSALYLCASSLNGQTTDTQYFGPGTRLTVL.

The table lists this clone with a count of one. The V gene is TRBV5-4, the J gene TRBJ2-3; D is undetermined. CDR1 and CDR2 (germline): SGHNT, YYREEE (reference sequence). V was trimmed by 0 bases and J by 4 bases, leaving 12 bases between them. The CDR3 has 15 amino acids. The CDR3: CASSLAGIYPDTQYF. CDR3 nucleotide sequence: TGTGCCAGCAGCTTGGCCGGTATTTACCCAGATACGCAGTATTTT.

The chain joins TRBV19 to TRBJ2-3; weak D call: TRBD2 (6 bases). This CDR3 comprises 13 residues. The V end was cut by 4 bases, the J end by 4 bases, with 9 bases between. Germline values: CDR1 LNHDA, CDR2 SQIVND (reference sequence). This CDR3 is CASSKGTSDTQYF. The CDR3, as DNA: TGTGCCAGTAGTAAAGGGACTTCAGATACGCAGTATTTT.

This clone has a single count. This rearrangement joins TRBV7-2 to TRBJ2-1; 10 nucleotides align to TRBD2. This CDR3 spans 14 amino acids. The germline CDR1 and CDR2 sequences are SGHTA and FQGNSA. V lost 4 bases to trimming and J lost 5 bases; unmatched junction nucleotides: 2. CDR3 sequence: CASSSSGSHNEQFF. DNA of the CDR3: TGTGCCAGCAGCTCTAGCGGGAGCCACAATGAGCAGTTCTTC. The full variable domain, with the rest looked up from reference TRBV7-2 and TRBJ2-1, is GAGVSQSPSNKVTEKGKDVELRCDPISGHTALYWYRQSLGQGLEFLIYFQGNSAPDKSGLPSDRFSAERTGGSVSTLTIQRTQQEDSAVYLCASSSSGSHNEQFFGPGTRLTVL.

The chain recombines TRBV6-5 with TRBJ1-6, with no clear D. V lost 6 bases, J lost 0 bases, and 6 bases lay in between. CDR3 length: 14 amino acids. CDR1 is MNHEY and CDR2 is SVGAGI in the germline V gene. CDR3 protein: CASRRSSYNSPLHF. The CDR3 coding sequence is TGTGCCAGCAGGAGAAGCTCCTATAATTCACCCCTCCACTTT.